Listed below are T cell receptor beta chains from one sample, sequenced in a study of long-term antiretroviral therapy in people with HIV. TCRdb keeps only in-frame clones here, not all; method: immunoSEQ multiplex PCR. The sample contains about 22,000 clones, around four fifths of which appear only once. This material consisted of unsorted PBMCs, taken about 4 years after starting antiretroviral therapy. These receptors all stem from a man aged 18 to 35 with HIV. CDR3s include the opening cysteine and the closing phenylalanine or tryptophan. The D gene is left open where the match is weak. The size entry is marked missing in some rows and otherwise reads once, few, many or a size class.

TRBD2	TRBV5-1	medium-sized	TRBJ2-5	CASSPYLAGGPGETQYF	TGCGCCAGCAGCCCTTACCTAGCGGGGGGGCCAGGGGAGACCCAGTACTTC
-	TRBV6-5	few	TRBJ1-6	CASSVKNSPLHF	TGTGCCAGCAGTGTCAAAAATTCACCCCTCCACTTT
-	TRBV11-1	-	TRBJ2-1	CASSLVGQFEQFF	TGTGCCAGCAGCTTAGTGGGACAATTCGAGCAGTTCTTC
TRBD1	TRBV25-1	-	TRBJ1-4	CASSEIRTGNERKLFF	TGTGCCAGCAGTGAAATACGGACAGGAAATGAACGGAAACTGTTTTTT
-	TRBV29-1	-	TRBJ2-7	CSVVRDSSYEQYF	TGCAGCGTTGTGCGGGACAGCTCCTACGAGCAGTACTTC
-	TRBV5-1	-	TRBJ2-5	CASSTLQTTMETQYF	TGCGCCAGCAGCACTCTACAGACCACCATGGAGACCCAGTACTTC
-	TRBV4-1	-	TRBJ1-6	CASSQDSGWIGPGGSPLHF	TGCGCCAGCAGCCAAGATTCGGGTTGGATAGGCCCTGGAGGATCACCCCTCCACTTT
-	TRBV6-5	-	TRBJ2-5	CASTTALGETQYF	TGTGCCAGCACCACAGCGTTGGGAGAGACCCAGTACTTC
-	TRBV4-1	-	TRBJ2-3	CASSQLTGDTQYF	TGCGCCAGCAGCCAACTGACCGGGGATACGCAGTATTTT
-	TRBV15	once	TRBJ1-6	CATSRGVQNSPLHF	TGTGCCACCAGCAGAGGGGTACAGAATTCACCCCTCCACTTT
TRBD2	TRBV7-9	-	TRBJ2-6	CASSLGTSSGANVLTF	TGTGCCAGCAGCTTAGGGACTAGCTCTGGGGCCAACGTCCTGACTTTC
-	TRBV9	-	TRBJ2-3	CASSVDPGRGEDTQYF	TGTGCCAGCAGCGTAGATCCCGGGCGGGGAGAAGATACGCAGTATTTT
-	TRBV30	-	TRBJ2-7	CAWSATGRDYEQYF	TGTGCCTGGAGCGCGACAGGAAGAGACTACGAGCAGTACTTC
-	TRBV7-9	-	TRBJ2-7	CASSRTSYEQYF	TGTGCCAGCAGCAGGACTTCCTACGAGCAGTACTTC
-	TRBV7-8	-	TRBJ2-3	CASRARKFNTDTQYF	TGTGCCAGCAGGGCTAGGAAGTTCAACACAGATACGCAGTATTTT
-	TRBV7-9	-	TRBJ1-1	CASSLEGFEAFF	TGTGCCAGCAGCTTAGAAGGGTTTGAAGCTTTCTTT
-	TRBV28	-	TRBJ2-7	CASRGSYEQYF	TGTGCCAGCAGGGGCAGCTACGAGCAGTACTTC
-	TRBV6-6	-	TRBJ1-1	CASTPTGRRTEAFF	TGTGCCAGCACCCCCACGGGCCGACGGACTGAAGCTTTCTTT
-	TRBV5-6	-	TRBJ1-2	CASSGRGDHGSF	TGTGCCAGCAGCGGGAGAGGGGACCACGGATCATTC
TRBD2	TRBV6-5	-	TRBJ2-5	CASSYTSGVQETQYF	TGTGCCAGCAGTTATACTAGCGGGGTCCAAGAGACCCAGTACTTC
-	TRBV6-4	once	TRBJ2-7	CASSEGPSGAYEQYF	TGTGCCAGCAGTGAAGGGCCGTCAGGGGCTTACGAGCAGTACTTC
-	TRBV6-1	-	TRBJ1-2	CASSDFGNGYTF	TGTGCCAGCAGTGATTTTGGGAACGGCTACACCTTC
TRBD1	TRBV6-6	-	TRBJ1-1	CASSLDRDTEAFF	TGTGCCAGCAGTCTAGACAGGGACACTGAAGCTTTCTTT
-	TRBV15	few	TRBJ2-7	CATSRVRNTPYEQYF	TGTGCCACCAGCAGAGTGAGGAATACCCCCTACGAGCAGTACTTC
TRBD1	TRBV5-6	-	TRBJ2-3	CASTPLGDRGSDTQYF	TGTGCCAGCACCCCTCTGGGGGACAGGGGGTCAGATACGCAGTATTTT
-	TRBV6-1	-	TRBJ2-1	CASNGGSYNEQFF	TGTGCCAGCAATGGGGGGTCCTACAATGAGCAGTTCTTC
TRBD2	TRBV28	-	TRBJ2-3	CASSFGGGREDTQYF	TGTGCCAGCAGTTTTGGCGGGGGAAGGGAAGATACGCAGTATTTT